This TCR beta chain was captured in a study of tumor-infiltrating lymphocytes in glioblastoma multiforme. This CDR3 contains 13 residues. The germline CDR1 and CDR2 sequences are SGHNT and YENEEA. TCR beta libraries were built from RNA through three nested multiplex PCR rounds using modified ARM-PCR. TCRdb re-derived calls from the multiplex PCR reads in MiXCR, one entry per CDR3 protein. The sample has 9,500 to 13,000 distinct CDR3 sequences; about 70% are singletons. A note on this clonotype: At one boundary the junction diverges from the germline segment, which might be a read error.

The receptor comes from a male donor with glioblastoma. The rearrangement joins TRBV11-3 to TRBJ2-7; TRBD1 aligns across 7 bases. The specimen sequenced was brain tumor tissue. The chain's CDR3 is CAGSSGQVDEQYF. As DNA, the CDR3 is TGTGCCGGCAGCTCCGGACAGGTGGACGAGCAGTACTTC.